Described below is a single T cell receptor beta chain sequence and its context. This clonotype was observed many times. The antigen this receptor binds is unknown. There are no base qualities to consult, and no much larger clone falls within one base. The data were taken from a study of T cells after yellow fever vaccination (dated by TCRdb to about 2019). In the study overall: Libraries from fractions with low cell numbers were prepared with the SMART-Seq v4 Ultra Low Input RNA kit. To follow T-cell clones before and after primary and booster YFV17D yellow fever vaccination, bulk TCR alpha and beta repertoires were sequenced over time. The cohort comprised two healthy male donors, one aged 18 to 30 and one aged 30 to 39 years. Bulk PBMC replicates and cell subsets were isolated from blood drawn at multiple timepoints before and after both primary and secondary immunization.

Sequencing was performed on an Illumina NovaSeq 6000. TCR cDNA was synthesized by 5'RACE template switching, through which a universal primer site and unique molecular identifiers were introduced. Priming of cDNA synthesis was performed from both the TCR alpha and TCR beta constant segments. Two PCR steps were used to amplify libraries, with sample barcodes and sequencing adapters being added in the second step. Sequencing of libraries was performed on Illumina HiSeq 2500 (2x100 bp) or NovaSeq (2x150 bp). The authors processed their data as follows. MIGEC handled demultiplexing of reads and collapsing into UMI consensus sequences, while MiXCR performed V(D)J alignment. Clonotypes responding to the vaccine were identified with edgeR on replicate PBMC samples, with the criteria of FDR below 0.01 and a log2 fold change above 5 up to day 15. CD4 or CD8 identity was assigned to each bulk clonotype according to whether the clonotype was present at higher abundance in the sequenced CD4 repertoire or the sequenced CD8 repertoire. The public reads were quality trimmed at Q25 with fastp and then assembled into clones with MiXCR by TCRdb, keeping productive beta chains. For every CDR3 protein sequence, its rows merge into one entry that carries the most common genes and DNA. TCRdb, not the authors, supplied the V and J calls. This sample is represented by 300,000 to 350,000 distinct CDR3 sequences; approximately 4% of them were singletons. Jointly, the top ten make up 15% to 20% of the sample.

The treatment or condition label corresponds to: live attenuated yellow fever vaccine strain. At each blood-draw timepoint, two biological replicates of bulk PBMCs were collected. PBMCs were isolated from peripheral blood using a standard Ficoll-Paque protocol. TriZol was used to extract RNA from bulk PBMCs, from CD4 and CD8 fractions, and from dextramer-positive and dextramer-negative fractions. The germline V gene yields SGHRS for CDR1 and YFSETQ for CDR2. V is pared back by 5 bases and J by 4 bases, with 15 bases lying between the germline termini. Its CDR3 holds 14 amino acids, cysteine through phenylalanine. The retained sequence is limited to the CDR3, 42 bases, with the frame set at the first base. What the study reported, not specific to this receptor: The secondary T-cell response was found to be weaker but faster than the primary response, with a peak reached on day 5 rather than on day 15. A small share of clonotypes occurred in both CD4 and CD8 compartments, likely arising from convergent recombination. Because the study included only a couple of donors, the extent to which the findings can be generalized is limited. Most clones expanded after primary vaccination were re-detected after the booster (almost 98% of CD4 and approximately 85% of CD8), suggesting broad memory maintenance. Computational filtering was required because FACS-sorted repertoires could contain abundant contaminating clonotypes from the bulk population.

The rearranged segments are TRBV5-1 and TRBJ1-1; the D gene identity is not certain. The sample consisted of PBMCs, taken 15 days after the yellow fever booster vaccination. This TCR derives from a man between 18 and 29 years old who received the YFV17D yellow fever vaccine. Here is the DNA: TGCGCCAGCAGGACACTTGAGGGTAGCACTGAAGCTTTCTTT. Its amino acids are CASRTLEGSTEAFF. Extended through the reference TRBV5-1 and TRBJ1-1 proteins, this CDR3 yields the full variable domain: KAGVTQTPRYLIKTRGQQVTLSCSPISGHRSVSWYQQTPGQGLQFLFEYFSETQRNKGNFPGRFSGRQFSNSRSEMNVSTLELGDSALYLCASRTLEGSTEAFFGQGTRLTVV.